The rows below give T cell receptor beta chains drawn from one sample of a study of shared clonotypes between healthy human individuals. Using immunoSEQ multiplex PCR, the repertoire was profiled, and TCRdb retains in-frame clones only, with some absent. The sample lists about 2.4 million clones, approximately 94% occurring once. Sequenced: naive CD4+ T cells from PBMCs. These receptors came from a man between 18 and 29 years old in good health. Some clones in this sample may be carry-over from other donors' samples. The CDR3 runs from the conserved cysteine through the conserved F or W. The D gene is left open where the match is weak. Some rows have no size entry. The others give once, few or many, or a class for an expanded clone.

v_gene	d_gene	j_gene	abundance	CDR3aa	CDR3nt
TRBV25-1	TRBD1	TRBJ1-1	once	CASSPGTGGMNTEAFF	TGTGCCAGCAGTCCCGGGACAGGGGGAATGAACACTGAAGCTTTCTTT
TRBV27	.	TRBJ2-4	.	CASSFRIGGQNIQYF	TGTGCCAGCAGTTTCCGAATAGGTGGGCAAAACATTCAGTACTTC
TRBV5-1	TRBD1	TRBJ2-5	.	CASSTDRGKTQYF	TGCGCCAGCAGCACGGACAGGGGAAAGACCCAGTACTTC
TRBV7-9	TRBD2	TRBJ2-3	.	CASSLARSGRAFFGDTQYF	TGTGCCAGCAGCTTAGCTCGCAGCGGGAGGGCTTTTTTCGGCGATACGCAGTATTTT
TRBV27	.	TRBJ2-1	.	CASSPNPSEVAQDEQFF	TGTGCCAGCAGTCCCAACCCTAGCGAGGTAGCGCAGGATGAGCAGTTCTTC
TRBV5-1	.	TRBJ1-3	.	CASSSGTNSGNTIYF	TGCGCCAGCAGCTCGGGGACAAACTCTGGAAACACCATATATTTT
TRBV5-1	TRBD2	TRBJ2-7	.	CASSPRAGNYEQYF	TGCGCCAGCAGCCCGAGAGCGGGAAACTACGAGCAGTACTTC
TRBV5-6	.	TRBJ2-1	.	CASRTRWTDQNEQFF	TGTGCCAGCAGAACACGGTGGACAGACCAAAATGAGCAGTTCTTC
TRBV10-1	TRBD2	TRBJ2-2	.	CASASGRGNTGELFF	TGCGCCAGCGCCAGCGGGAGGGGGAACACCGGGGAGCTGTTTTTT
TRBV18	TRBD2	TRBJ2-1	.	CASSPQGLAGNEQFF	TGTGCCAGCTCACCCCAAGGACTAGCGGGGAATGAGCAGTTCTTC
TRBV7-2	TRBD2	TRBJ2-1	.	CASSMTSGRSWDEQFF	TGTGCCAGCAGCATGACTAGCGGGAGATCGTGGGATGAGCAGTTCTTC
TRBV27	.	TRBJ2-2	.	CASSNDGTTNTGELFF	TGTGCCAGCAGCAATGACGGGACAACGAACACCGGGGAGCTGTTTTTT
TRBV21-1	.	TRBJ1-1	.	CASSKPRARWHTEAFF	TGTGCCAGCAGCAAACCTCGGGCCCGCTGGCACACTGAAGCTTTCTTT
TRBV2	TRBD2	TRBJ2-7	.	CASSGLAAYEQYF	TGTGCCAGCAGTGGACTAGCGGCGTACGAGCAGTACTTC
TRBV6-6	.	TRBJ2-7	.	CASSRTWGVAEQYF	TGTGCCAGCAGCAGGACGTGGGGAGTTGCCGAGCAGTACTTC
TRBV7-9	.	TRBJ1-2	.	CASSLDMSSGGYTF	TGTGCCAGCAGCTTAGACATGAGTTCGGGTGGCTACACCTTC